The 4 T cell receptor beta chains given below trace back to one sample, sequenced in a study of blood T cell repertoires in COVID-19 (dated by TCRdb to about 2020). The protocol used for the library was the immunoSEQ multiplex PCR assay. The immuneACCESS repertoire file appears here via TCRdb, limited to in-frame rearrangements. These files lack a portion of the clones; in checked studies, under half of the deficit traces to unresolved V genes, and the cause of the others is not known. Recorded for this sample are a few hundred thousand clones; 70% to 90% of them occurred a single time. The ten most abundant clones make up around 1.9% of the sample. Sample: PBMCs or T cells enriched from blood (not recorded which). These receptors were obtained from a man aged 35-49 years in a cohort exposed to, infected with or recovered from COVID-19 (not recorded which).

CDR3 nucleotide sequence: TGTGCCAGCAGTCCTTACAATGAGCAGTTCTTC. This codes for CASSPYNEQFF. The V and J genes are TRBV27 and TRBJ2-1; D is ambiguous. The germline V gene encodes CDR1 MNHEY and CDR2 SMNVEV (reference sequence). Trimming removed 5 bases from V and 4 bases from J, with 3 bases in between. This CDR3 contains 11 residues.

CDR3 amino acids: CASSSSTVQETQYF. As DNA, the CDR3 is TGTGCCAGCAGCTCCTCGACAGTCCAAGAGACCCAGTACTTC. The rearrangement joins TRBV11-2 to TRBJ2-5, with a weak D call TRBD1 (5 bases). CDR3 length equals 14 residues. Trimming stripped 4 bases from V and 1 base from J, with 10 bases between. The germline CDR1 and CDR2 sequences are SGHAT and FQNNGV.

This clone was found once. This chain joins TRBV6-1 and TRBJ2-7, with TRBD2 matching over 10 bases. J gave up 5 bases and V 3 bases, and 4 bases lay outside the gene matches. This CDR3 is built from 14 residues. Looked up from germline, CDR1 is MNHNS and CDR2 is SASEGT. The chain's CDR3 is CASSDLAGVDEQYF. The DNA of the CDR3 is TGTGCCAGCAGTGACCTAGCGGGAGTCGACGAGCAGTACTTC.

This chain connects TRBV19 to TRBJ1-2; 11 bases agree with TRBD1. CDR3 length: 18 amino acids. CDR1 is LNHDA, CDR2 SQIVND, per germline (reference sequence). V lost 5 bases and J lost 7; bases outside the gene matches: 18. CDR3 coding DNA: TGTGCCAGTAGTGCCCAAACCGGGACAGGGGGGCCTTCAGGTGGCTACACCTTC. Its protein is CASSAQTGTGGPSGGYTF.